A selection of T cell receptor beta chains follows, all from one sample in a study of cytomegalovirus exposure and HLA in healthy donors. The table came from immunoSEQ multiplex PCR; TCRdb's copy has only in-frame clones and leaves some out. The top ten clones hold 1.6% of a sample with 190,000 or so clones, 75% to 90% of them seen once. The sequenced sample was PBMCs. The receptors stem from a man between 45 and 60 years old in good health and CMV-seronegative. Each CDR3 is given with its conserved first and last residue. A D gene is named only where the DNA matches it firmly. Clone size is given for some rows only: seen once, a few or many times, or a class if the clone is expanded.

>TRBV19|NA|NA|TRBJ2-7
CASSDTGTGYEQYF
TGTGCCAGTAGCGACACAGGGACGGGGTACGAGCAGTACTTC
>TRBV5-5|TRBD2|NA|TRBJ2-7
CASSLSQRENYEQYF
TGTGCCAGCAGCTTATCTCAGCGGGAGAACTACGAGCAGTACTTC
>TRBV7-2|TRBD2|NA|TRBJ2-7
CASRAGGATYEQYF
TGTGCCAGCAGAGCGGGGGGAGCTACCTACGAGCAGTACTTC
>TRBV5-8|TRBD1|NA|TRBJ1-4
CASSIDRGLEKLFF
TGTGCCAGCAGCATCGACAGGGGGCTTGAAAAACTGTTTTTT
>TRBV5-1|TRBD1|NA|TRBJ2-7
CASSLEGTGWGREQYF
TGCGCCAGCAGCTTGGAGGGGACAGGGTGGGGGCGCGAGCAGTACTTC
>TRBV28|TRBD1|NA|TRBJ1-2
CASSYPARTGMGYTF
TGTGCCAGCAGCTACCCGGCCCGGACAGGGATGGGCTACACCTTC
>TRBV10-3|NA|NA|TRBJ1-1
CAITMTGGYGVDTEAFF
TGTGCCATCACCATGACAGGTGGTTATGGGGTGGACACTGAAGCTTTCTTT
>TRBV29-1|TRBD2|NA|TRBJ2-7
CSVDNPGLAGVGEQYF
TGCAGCGTTGACAACCCGGGACTAGCGGGAGTAGGCGAGCAGTACTTC
>TRBV10-3|NA|NA|TRBJ2-7
CAISEPSYEQYF
TGTGCCATCAGTGAGCCCAGCTACGAGCAGTACTTC
>TRBV5-1|TRBD1|few|TRBJ2-3
CASSLGQAPDTQYF
TGCGCCAGCAGCTTAGGACAGGCCCCAGATACGCAGTATTTT
>TRBV10-3|TRBD2|NA|TRBJ2-1
CAIRTGTSGGAGNEQFF
TGTGCCATCAGAACCGGGACTAGCGGGGGGGCCGGCAATGAGCAGTTCTTC
>TRBV6-4|TRBD1|NA|TRBJ1-2
CASSSGGGYGYTF
TGTGCCAGCAGCTCAGGGGGCGGCTATGGCTACACCTTC
>TRBV6-5|NA|NA|TRBJ1-2
CASTLGGGAEGYTF
TGTGCCAGCACGCTTGGGGGAGGGGCGGAAGGCTACACCTTC
>TRBV2|NA|NA|TRBJ2-2
CASSWRFDDTGELFF
TGTGCCAGCAGCTGGAGATTCGACGACACCGGGGAGCTGTTTTTT
>TRBV9|NA|NA|TRBJ2-5
CASSPASRGETQYF
TGTGCCAGCAGCCCGGCTAGCAGAGGAGAGACCCAGTACTTC
>TRBV10-1|NA|NA|TRBJ1-1
CASSGIRGTEAFF
TGCGCCAGCAGTGGGATCAGGGGCACTGAAGCTTTCTTT
>TRBV7-2|TRBD1|few|TRBJ2-3
CASSWGDRVRTDTQYF
TGTGCCAGCAGCTGGGGAGACAGGGTCCGCACAGATACGCAGTATTTT
>TRBV5-4|TRBD2|NA|TRBJ2-1
CASSLQRGGYNEQFF
TGTGCCAGCAGCCTTCAGCGGGGGGGATACAATGAGCAGTTCTTC
>TRBV9|TRBD2|NA|TRBJ2-3
CASSTSGRDPDTQYF
TGTGCCAGCAGTACTAGCGGGAGGGATCCCGATACGCAGTATTTT
>TRBV18|TRBD2|NA|TRBJ2-5
CASSPVKLAVTETQYF
TGTGCCAGCTCACCTGTGAAGCTAGCGGTTACGGAGACCCAGTACTTC